This TCR beta chain was found in a study of blood T cell repertoires in COVID-19. Study information: Samples of COVID-19 (acute and convalescent) were obtained from the United States, Italy and Spain. T cells, B-cell-depleted T cells, or PBMCs provided the cDNA or gDNA that served as material.

Repertoires were generated with immunoSEQ multiplex PCR, while TCRdb's copy carries only in-frame clones and drops some. The sample yields around 200,000 clones, over 80% seen once. Germline loops: CDR1 SGHRS, CDR2 YFSETQ. The CDR3 totals 14 residues. Trimming cost V 0 bases and J 1 base, with 7 bases left between them. V gene TRBV5-1 combines with J gene TRBJ1-1; D call uncertain. The TCR originated in a woman in her forties with acute or convalescent COVID-19. Sequences were obtained from peripheral blood. This CDR3 is CASSLAVSNTEAFF. CDR3 nucleotides: TGCGCCAGCAGCTTGGCCGTCTCGAACACTGAAGCTTTCTTT.